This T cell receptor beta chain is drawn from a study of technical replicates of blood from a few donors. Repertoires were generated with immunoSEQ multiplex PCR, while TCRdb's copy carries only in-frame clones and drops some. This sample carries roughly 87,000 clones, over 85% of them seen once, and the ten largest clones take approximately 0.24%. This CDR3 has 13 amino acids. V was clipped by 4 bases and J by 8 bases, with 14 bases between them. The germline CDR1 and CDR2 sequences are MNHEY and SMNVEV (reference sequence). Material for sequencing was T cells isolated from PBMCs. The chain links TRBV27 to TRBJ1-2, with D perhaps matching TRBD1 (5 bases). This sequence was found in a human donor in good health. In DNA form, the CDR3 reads TGTGCCAGCAGTTCTCAGGGCCCGAGCGGCTACACCTTC. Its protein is CASSSQGPSGYTF.